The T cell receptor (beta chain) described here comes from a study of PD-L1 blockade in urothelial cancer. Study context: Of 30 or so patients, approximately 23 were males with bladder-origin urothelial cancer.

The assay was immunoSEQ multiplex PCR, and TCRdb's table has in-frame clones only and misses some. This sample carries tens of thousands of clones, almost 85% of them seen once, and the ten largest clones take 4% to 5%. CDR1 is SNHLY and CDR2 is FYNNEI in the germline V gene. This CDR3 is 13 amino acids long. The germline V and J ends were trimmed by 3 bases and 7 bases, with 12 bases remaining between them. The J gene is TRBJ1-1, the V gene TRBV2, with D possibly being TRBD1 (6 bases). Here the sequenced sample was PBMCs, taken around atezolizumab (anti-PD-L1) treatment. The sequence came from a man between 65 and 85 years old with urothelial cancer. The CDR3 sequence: CASSDGQKFEAFF. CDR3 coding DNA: TGTGCCAGCAGTGACGGACAGAAATTTGAAGCTTTCTTT.